The present TCR beta chain was sequenced within a study of shared clonotypes between healthy human individuals. Turning to the study itself: With ages of 18 to 49, the donors were a couple of women and a few men. Each donor's CD4 naive and CD4 memory cells filled three plates apiece, CD8 naive two, and CD8 memory one.

Notes on this clone: Its antigen is not identified.

This CDR3 region has 15 residues. V was cut by 10 bases and J by 0 bases, with 18 bases left in between. In germline, CDR1 is ENHRY, CDR2 SYGVKD. Produced via immunoSEQ multiplex PCR; TCRdb's table is partial and in-frame only. Of over 300,000 clones in the sample, roughly 91% were seen once. Study-level points and caveats: Rarefaction exposed incomplete sorted-subset sequencing despite large depth. Generation probability values for non-shared clonotypes were lower than those for clonotypes shared by all four donors.

The TCR was taken from a man aged 18 to 35 in good health. Source material: memory CD8+ T cells sorted from blood. The subset here: CD45RO+ cells pooled with CCR7-negative TemRA cells. The chain couples TRBV10-3 to TRBJ1-1, with a possible D match to TRBD1 (5 bases). The CDR3, as DNA: TGTGCCACACATGGGGCCGGACAACTGAACACTGAAGCTTTCTTT. As protein: CATHGAGQLNTEAFF.